Following are 31 T cell receptor beta chains from one sample sequenced in a study of blood T cell repertoires in COVID-19. Measured with immunoSEQ multiplex PCR; TCRdb has only the in-frame clones, and not every one. Altogether approximately 90,000 clones are present, more than 60% being singletons, with the ten largest covering roughly 50%. The sample was peripheral blood. These receptors were collected from a human donor in a cohort sampled during active COVID-19.

This clone was detected only a few times. This chain uses TRBV19 with TRBJ2-1; 10 nucleotides agree with TRBD2. J gave up 6 bases and V 3 bases, and 11 bases lay outside the gene matches. The CDR3 covers 17 residues. From germline, CDR1 is LNHDA and CDR2 SQIVND (reference sequence). CDR3 nucleotide sequence: TGTGCCAGTAGTATTAGCCTAGCGGGAGCGGGATTCAATGAGCAGTTCTTC. Amino acid sequence: CASSISLAGAGFNEQFF. The full variable domain, with the rest looked up from reference TRBV19 and TRBJ2-1, is DGGITQSPKYLFRKEGQNVTLSCEQNLNHDAMYWYRQDPGQGLRLIYYSQIVNDFQKGDIAEGYSVSREKKESFPLTVTSAQKNPTAFYLCASSISLAGAGFNEQFFGPGTRLTVL.

The chain couples TRBV18 to TRBJ2-7; 12 bases match TRBD2. This CDR3 has 17 residues. Germline-derived CDR1 and CDR2 are KGHSH and LQKENI. Trimming cost V 3 bases and J 5 bases; bases outside gene matches: 11. The CDR3 region has the DNA TGTGCCAGCTCACCTACCCATCTAGCGGGAGGGCCAAACGAGCAGTACTTC. The encoded protein is CASSPTHLAGGPNEQYF.

This clone was counted between two and nine times. The chain uses TRBV6-2 or TRBV6-3 and TRBJ1-5, with no clear D. This CDR3 contains 13 residues. The V and J ends lost 6 bases and 9 bases respectively, with 15 bases between them. Germline lookup yields CDR1 MNHEY and CDR2 SVGEGT. In nucleotides, the CDR3 is TGTGCCAGCAGCCCCGAGGCCCGGTTGCCCCAGCATTTT. Translation gives CASSPEARLPQHF.

The J gene is TRBJ2-3, the V gene TRBV28; a possible D gene is TRBD2 (5 bases). Germline assignment: CDR1 MDHEN and CDR2 SYDVKM. V was cut by 6 bases and J by 10 bases, with 14 bases left in between. This CDR3 has 12 residues. The CDR3 spells CASSAVAGAQYF. Here the CDR3 DNA reads TGTGCCAGCAGCGCGGTGGCCGGGGCGCAGTATTTT.

With respect to this clone: Other DNA sequences from this sample encode an identical CDR3 as well. The rearrangement uses TRBV7-2 and TRBJ1-2, with no clear D. Germline loops: CDR1 SGHTA, CDR2 FQGNSA. The CDR3 runs 13 residues. The germline V and J ends were trimmed by 2 bases and 2 bases, with 6 bases remaining between them. CDR3 sequence: CASSLRGNYGYTF. The CDR3 DNA is TGTGCCAGCAGCTTAAGAGGGAACTATGGCTACACCTTC.

V usage is TRBV6-6 and J usage is TRBJ2-7, with a weak D call TRBD2 (5 bases). V was clipped by 6 bases and J by 3 bases, with 9 bases between them. Germline V gene sequence: CDR1 MNHNY, CDR2 SVGAGI (reference sequence). This CDR3 has 12 residues. This chain's CDR3 is CASSRRDYEQYF. DNA of the CDR3: TGTGCCAGCAGCCGACGGGACTACGAGCAGTACTTC.

As to this clone: This sample includes further DNA sequences coding for the same CDR3. The rearrangement uses TRBV6-1 and TRBJ2-7, with a weak D call TRBD2 (6 bases). V was clipped by 2 bases and J by 2 bases, with 10 bases between them. Germline CDR1 and CDR2: MNHNS and SASEGT. The CDR3 spans 14 residues. CDR3 residues: CASSEFWGAYEQYF. CDR3 coding DNA: TGTGCCAGCAGTGAATTTTGGGGGGCCTACGAGCAGTACTTC.

The chain has TRBV5-4 and TRBJ1-2, with 7 bases aligning to TRBD1. The V gene's germline CDR1 is SGHNT and CDR2 YYREEE (reference sequence). The CDR3 runs 14 residues. Trimming removed 4 bases from V and 3 bases from J; junction bases left unmatched: 6. The CDR3 region has the DNA TGTGCCAGCAGCCCCGACAGGGTCGACTATGGCTACACCTTC. Translated: CASSPDRVDYGYTF.

The rearrangement uses TRBV25-1 and TRBJ2-2, with 9 bases matching TRBD1. The V and J ends lost 0 bases and 9 bases, in that order; junction bases with no gene match: 8. Germline V gene data show CDR1 as MGHDK and CDR2 as SYGVNS. CDR3 size: 16 residues. The CDR3 bases are TGTGCCAGCAGTGAATATGGGACAGGGAAGGTCCGGGAGCTGTTTTTT. Residues: CASSEYGTGKVRELFF.

V is TRBV19 and J is TRBJ2-7; TRBD1 matches 9 bases. The germline V gene has CDR1 LNHDA and CDR2 SQIVND (reference sequence). This CDR3 contains 15 residues. The J segment lost 2 bases and the V segment lost 4 bases, leaving 6 bases of the junction unmatched. The CDR3 DNA is TGTGCCAGTAGTACCGGACAGGGGCCTCCCTACGAGCAGTACTTC. Translation: CASSTGQGPPYEQYF.

A few counts support this clone. The genes are TRBV2 and TRBJ2-7; perhaps TRBD2 as D (7 bases). The V and J ends lost 7 bases and 4 bases respectively, with 11 bases between them. This CDR3 is built from 12 residues. Germline CDR1 reads SNHLY; CDR2 reads FYNNEI. As DNA, the CDR3 is TGTGCCAGCACCAAGGGGGGGTACGAGCAGTACTTC. Protein sequence: CASTKGGYEQYF.

V is TRBV28 and J is TRBJ1-1, with 7 nucleotides matching TRBD1. After removal of 7 bases from V and 2 bases from J, the junction contained 13 bases not matched to a gene. Germline V gene data show CDR1 as MDHEN and CDR2 as SYDVKM. This CDR3 has 16 residues. The CDR3 sequence is CASTWGTANTNTEAFF. The DNA of the CDR3 is TGTGCCAGCACTTGGGGGACAGCGAATACAAACACTGAAGCTTTCTTT.

The chain combines TRBV4-2 with TRBJ2-2; 13 bases fit TRBD2. From germline, CDR1 is LGHNA and CDR2 YNFKEQ. With V trimmed by 4 bases and J by 1 base, 9 bases remained unmatched. The CDR3 consists of 19 residues. CDR3 amino acids: CASSPGGLAGKGNTGELFF. The CDR3, as DNA: TGTGCCAGCAGCCCGGGGGGACTAGCGGGAAAAGGGAACACCGGGGAGCTGTTTTTT.

V is TRBV19 and J is TRBJ1-2; TRBD1 agrees at 8 bases. J lost 4 bases, V lost 3 bases, and 1 base had no gene match. The length of the CDR3 is 13 residues. Germline assignment: CDR1 LNHDA and CDR2 SQIVND (reference sequence). The CDR3 coding sequence is TGTGCCAGTAGTATTGACAGGGGCTATGGCTACACCTTC. Amino acid sequence: CASSIDRGYGYTF.

The J gene is TRBJ2-3, the V gene TRBV7-3; TRBD2 matches 9 bases. The J segment lost 0 bases and the V segment lost 5 bases, leaving 3 bases of the junction unmatched. Germline values: CDR1 SGHTA, CDR2 FQGTGA. The CDR3 sequence is 15 residues long. The CDR3 DNA reads TGTGCCAGCAGCCGAGCGGGAGGCAGCACAGATACGCAGTATTTT. Protein sequence: CASSRAGGSTDTQYF.

This chain links TRBV9 with TRBJ2-2, with 9 bases that match TRBD2. The junction had 12 bases not matched to a gene; V was cut back by 6 bases and J by 6 bases. Looked up from germline, CDR1 is SGDLS and CDR2 is YYNGEE. The CDR3 consists of 16 residues. This CDR3 reads CASTEGAGGLAGELFF. The CDR3 DNA reads TGTGCCAGCACCGAGGGGGCGGGAGGGTTGGCCGGGGAGCTGTTTTTT.

This chain connects TRBV6-1 to TRBJ2-7, with TRBD2 matching 8 bases. CDR3 length equals 14 residues. In germline, CDR1 is MNHNS, CDR2 SASEGT. V shed 2 bases, J shed 9 bases, and the junction held 9 bases outside the gene matches. CDR3: CASSERGGALSQYF. CDR3 sequence (DNA): TGTGCCAGCAGTGAACGGGGGGGGGCTTTGTCGCAGTACTTC.

The chain employs TRBV15 and TRBJ2-1; TRBD1 agrees at 8 bases. The CDR3 spans 15 residues. V trimming: 2 bases; J trimming: 4 bases; junction bases outside the gene matches: 4. Germline V gene data show CDR1 as LNHNV and CDR2 as YYDKDF (reference sequence). CDR3 nucleotides: TGTGCCACCAGCAGAATACAGGGGGAATACAATGAGCAGTTCTTC. It encodes CATSRIQGEYNEQFF. The full variable domain, in which reference TRBV15 and TRBJ2-1 provide the parts outside the CDR3, is DAMVIQNPRYQVTQFGKPVTLSCSQTLNHNVMYWYQQKSSQAPKLLFHYYDKDFNNEADTPDNFQSRRPNTSFCFLDIRSPGLGDTAMYLCATSRIQGEYNEQFFGPGTRLTVL.

This chain joins TRBV11-2 and TRBJ2-7; D is perhaps TRBD1 (5 bases). V was pared by 0 bases and J by 2 bases, with 8 bases between. CDR3 length: 14 amino acids. Germline CDR1 SGHAT, CDR2 FQNNGV. The CDR3 DNA reads TGTGCCAGCAGCTTAGACAGGGCCCCCTACGAGCAGTACTTC. This translates into CASSLDRAPYEQYF.

The count of this clone is one. V usage is TRBV24-1 and J usage is TRBJ2-1; 9 nucleotides line up with TRBD2. The CDR3 is 14 amino acids. J lost 9 bases, V lost 4 bases, and 6 bases had no gene match. From germline, CDR1 is KGHDR and CDR2 SFDVKD. This CDR3 is CATSDPTLAGEQFF. The CDR3 bases are TGTGCCACCAGTGACCCTACACTAGCGGGTGAGCAGTTCTTC.

This chain uses TRBV6-5 with TRBJ2-1; the D is unclear. Germline lookup yields CDR1 MNHEY and CDR2 SVGAGI. V was shortened by 6 bases and J by 8 bases, with 11 bases between the two germline ends. The CDR3 consists of 12 residues. DNA of the CDR3: TGTGCCAGCAGCTTAACCTTAGATGAGCAGTTCTTC. Amino acid sequence: CASSLTLDEQFF.

The gene calls are TRBV4-2 and TRBJ2-5, with D possibly TRBD1 on 6 matching bases. Per germline, CDR1 LGHNA and CDR2 YNFKEQ. The CDR3 contains 14 residues. V was cut by 0 bases and J by 6 bases, with 11 bases left in between. The CDR3 region has the DNA TGTGCCAGCAGCCAAGAAGGGCAGGGGCAGACCCAGTACTTC. Its translation: CASSQEGQGQTQYF.

This clone was recorded once. The V and J genes are TRBV19 and TRBJ2-7, with 13 nucleotides matching TRBD2. Trimming at V came to 5 bases and at J to 7 bases, leaving 8 bases not matched to a gene. The CDR3 extends over 15 amino acids. Germline V CDR1 and CDR2: LNHDA, SQIVND (reference sequence). CDR3 bases: TGTGCCAGTAGTGGAGGACTAGCGGGAGCCGGGGAGCAGTACTTC. Residues: CASSGGLAGAGEQYF.

This clone turned up a few times. The chain is built from TRBV29-1 and TRBJ2-7; TRBD1 matches at 8 bases. The CDR3 is 14 residues long. V was pared by 5 bases and J by 6 bases, with 12 bases of the junction left unmatched. Per the germline V gene, CDR1 is SQVTM and CDR2 is ANQGSEA. CDR3 bases: TGCAGCGTTTCAGGGGGCCCCTACGATTCCGAGCAGTACTTC. Translating gives CSVSGGPYDSEQYF.

The chain is built from TRBV28 and TRBJ2-7; 8 nucleotides line up with TRBD1. This CDR3 has 12 residues. The V segment lost 8 bases and the J segment 3 bases; nucleotides outside the gene matches: 3. The germline CDR1 and CDR2 sequences are MDHEN and SYDVKM. CDR3 DNA: TGTGCCAGCGGACAGGGCTACTACGAGCAGTACTTC. It specifies CASGQGYYEQYF.

The chain uses TRBV11-2 and TRBJ2-7, with 7 bases that match TRBD2. Trimming cost V 0 bases and J 0 bases; bases outside gene matches: 2. The CDR3 runs to 15 residues. Germline loops: CDR1 SGHAT, CDR2 FQNNGV. The CDR3 spells CASSLDGRASYEQYF. CDR3 nucleotides: TGTGCCAGCAGCTTAGATGGGAGGGCCTCCTACGAGCAGTACTTC. Drawing the rest from reference TRBV11-2 and TRBJ2-7, the complete variable domain is EAGVAQSPRYKIIEKRQSVAFWCNPISGHATLYWYQQILGQGPKLLIQFQNNGVVDDSQLPKDRFSAERLKGVDSTLKIQPAKLEDSAVYLCASSLDGRASYEQYFGPGTRLTVT.

The V gene is TRBV19, the J gene TRBJ1-3; tentative D call: TRBD1 (5 bases). This CDR3 contains 15 residues. The V gene's germline CDR1 is LNHDA and CDR2 SQIVND (reference sequence). V was pared by 3 bases and J by 0 bases, with 9 bases between. In DNA, the CDR3 is TGTGCCAGTAGTATCGGACAAGCCTCTGGAAACACCATATATTTT. It encodes CASSIGQASGNTIYF.

This clone has just a few counts. The rearrangement joins TRBV28 to TRBJ1-2, with D possibly being TRBD1 (5 bases). Trimming took off 2 bases at V and 7 bases at J, with 14 bases between the two ends. The germline CDR1 and CDR2 sequences are MDHEN and SYDVKM. CDR3 size: 14 residues. CDR3 amino acids: CASSLSPGFSGYTF. DNA of the CDR3: TGTGCCAGCAGTTTAAGTCCAGGGTTTAGTGGCTACACCTTC.

The CDR3 sequence: CASSLRQGVPNEKLFF. CDR3 nucleotide sequence: TGTGCCAGCAGTTTAAGGCAGGGGGTCCCTAATGAAAAACTGTTTTTT. The chain uses TRBV28 and TRBJ1-4, with 7 bases that match TRBD1. The CDR3 is made up of 16 amino acids. V dropped 2 bases and J dropped 3; count of bases not matched to a gene: 6. CDR1 is MDHEN and CDR2 is SYDVKM in the germline V gene.

CDR3: CASSTIAGAYNEQFF. The CDR3 DNA reads TGTGCCAGCAGCACCATAGCGGGGGCTTACAATGAGCAGTTCTTC. This chain links TRBV5-8 with TRBJ2-1, with 9 bases identical to TRBD2. The CDR3 is 15 amino acids. Germline trimming cut 4 bases from V and 4 bases from J; bases unmatched to any gene: 6. CDR1 and CDR2 from the germline V gene are SGHTS and YDEGEE.

V is TRBV4-3 and J is TRBJ1-6; the D is unclear. The germline gives CDR1 LGHNA, CDR2 YSLEER. This CDR3 has 15 residues. The ends were cut back, 1 base at V and 7 bases at J, with 11 bases in the middle. CDR3 residues: CASSQAHNENSPLHF. The CDR3 coding sequence is TGCGCCAGCAGCCAAGCCCATAACGAGAATTCACCCCTCCACTTT.